This T cell receptor (beta chain) emerged from a study of read filtering for tumor transcriptome and immune sequencing. Germline V lookup: CDR1 SGHTA, CDR2 FQGTGA. With 0 bases removed from V and 6 bases from J, the gap between germline ends came to 18 bases. This CDR3 has 17 amino acids. This clonotype is a singleton in its sample. A much larger clone lies one base from this, so it may be a read error. From approximately 430 ng of RNA, a library with molecular barcoded alpha/delta and beta/gamma adaptors was made. Using its own MiXCR run on the reads, TCRdb lists one record per CDR3 protein. This table holds fewer than 30,000 distinct CDR3 sequences, 20% to 25% found once.

Sequences were obtained from a population of CD138-negative cells sorted from bone marrow. V usage is TRBV7-3 and J usage is TRBJ2-1; D perhaps matches TRBD2 (6 bases). The TCR comes from a donor aged 40 or older with multiple myeloma. Written as DNA, the CDR3 is TGTGCCAGCAGCTTAACGAGTCTAGCGCACGGGGGCAATGAGCAGTTCTTC. Translation: CASSLTSLAHGGNEQFF. Full variable domain (rest looked up from reference TRBV7-3 and TRBJ2-1): GAGVSQTPSNKVTEKGKYVELRCDPISGHTALYWYRQSLGQGPEFLIYFQGTGAADDSGLPNDRFFAVRPEGSVSTLKIQRTERGDSAVYLCASSLTSLAHGGNEQFFGPGTRLTVL.